This TCR beta chain comes out of a study of response to subunit inactivated influenza vaccine. Study-wide results and limits: New T cells are recruited in small numbers by each seasonal influenza vaccination, according to the authors' suggestion.

TCRdb itself ran the RT-PCR reads through MiXCR, one entry per CDR3 protein. In the table there are hundreds of thousands of distinct CDR3 sequences, 12% of which are singletons. Worth noting for this clonotype: The antigen is unknown.

The CDR3 sequence is 14 residues long. V shed 5 bases, J shed 4 bases, and the junction held 6 bases outside the gene matches. Germline loops: CDR1 DFQATT, CDR2 SNEGSKA (reference sequence). The rearrangement uses TRBV20-1 and TRBJ2-1, with 9 bases aligning to TRBD2. This specimen consisted of PBMCs from blood, obtained on the day of vaccination. The receptor comes from a man aged 50 or older who received an inactivated influenza vaccine. CDR3 sequence: CSAPPAGGYNEQFF. The DNA of the CDR3 is TGCAGTGCTCCCCCGGCGGGGGGGTACAATGAGCAGTTCTTC.